This T cell receptor (beta chain) was sequenced for a study of post-analysis software for immune sequencing data (dated by TCRdb to between 2015 and 2017). Regarding the complete study: Relapsing-remitting, secondary progressive and progressive-relapsing multiple sclerosis were recorded as disease courses, and subtype annotation was lacking for some patients. The patient repertoires were set against eleven to twelve previously published healthy control repertoires from donors whose ages ranged from 6 to 25 years. A subset of samples was prepared in parallel using single-end sample barcoding, then pooled and co-amplified after Illumina adapter ligation.

This clonotype was detected a few times. There is no known antigen for this receptor. Base qualities are not provided; no much larger clone lies one nucleotide away. To demonstrate the VDJtools post-analysis software, the study profiled TCR beta repertoires from the peripheral blood of 13 young patients with multiple sclerosis. The patients with multiple sclerosis were children and adolescents between 6 and 15 years of age. The library was obtained by PCR. Instrument on record: Illumina HiSeq 2500. To reduce PCR and sequencing biases, unique molecular identifiers were incorporated into the TCR beta cDNA libraries. Per 1 to 10 million input T cells, approximately 500,000 cDNA molecules were obtained, such that each molecule approximated one T cell. The patient libraries were prepared and sequenced with the same protocol used for the earlier healthy control dataset. Samples belonging to the same batch were prepared together, multiplexed and sequenced on a shared HiSeq lane. Per the original workflow: MIGEC was used to process the raw barcoded reads, and molecular identifier groups with only a single read were discarded before consensus assembly and CDR3 extraction. VDJtools was used for post-analysis of the clonotype tables, and diversity was normalized by down-sampling every dataset to the size of the smallest sample. Repertoire overlap clustering matched CDR3 amino acid but not nucleotide sequences to correct batch-related cross-sample contamination. TCRdb reworked the public reads: Q25 trimming with fastp, MiXCR clone assembly, productive beta chains retained. Under each unique CDR3 protein, matching rows form one entry showing the most common genes and DNA. These V and J calls derive from TCRdb rather than the authors' analysis. The sample yields hundreds of thousands of distinct CDR3 sequences; about 27% were counted once. Of the sample, 0.55% to 0.65% falls within the top ten clones.

General findings and caveats noted by the study authors: Direct clustering with F measure revealed strong co-clustering of samples prepared in the same batch, which led to a batch-effect correction. The multiple sclerosis patient group was slightly younger than the control group. Significantly lower normalized Chao1 diversity was found in multiple sclerosis patients than in controls, suggesting substantial peripheral T-cell clonal expansion.

This TCR came from a girl under 18 with multiple sclerosis. The specimen sequenced was blood.

The nucleotides are TGTGCCAGCAGTCCGCTGGCGGGAGCCACCGGGGAGCTGTTTTTT. It codes for CASSPLAGATGELFF. Here the chain combines TRBV27 and TRBJ2-2, with 7 middle bases fitting TRBD2. The junction shows trimming of 5 bases on V and 4 bases on J, and the gene matches do not reach 7 bases of it. Its CDR3 holds 15 amino acids, cysteine through phenylalanine. The DNA shown is the 45-base CDR3, in frame from base 1. The germline V gene (reference sequence) supplies CDR1 MNHEY and CDR2 SMNVEV.